The clone carrying this T cell receptor (beta chain) is categorized as medium-sized. This record belongs to a study of neurological immune-mediated disorders. The unsorted libraries were prepared from 2 million PBMCs (stored at -80 C). The cDNA was generated by 5'RACE with 10-nucleotide random UMIs. One entry per CDR3 protein, called by TCRdb with MiXCR from the 5' RACE reads. The sample holds tens of thousands of distinct CDR3 sequences, roughly an eighth seen once. This sequence was found in a female donor in good health. Sequencing was carried out using PBMCs.

CDR3 sequence: CASRLDPEGNTIYF. In nucleotides, the CDR3 is TGTGCCAGCAGACTCGACCCCGAAGGAAACACCATATATTTT. The V gene is TRBV6-5, the J gene TRBJ1-3, with no clear D. Between the trimmed V and J ends, which lost 6 bases and 4 bases, there was a span of 13 bases. Germline V gene data show CDR1 as MNHEY and CDR2 as SVGAGI. The CDR3 contains 14 residues.